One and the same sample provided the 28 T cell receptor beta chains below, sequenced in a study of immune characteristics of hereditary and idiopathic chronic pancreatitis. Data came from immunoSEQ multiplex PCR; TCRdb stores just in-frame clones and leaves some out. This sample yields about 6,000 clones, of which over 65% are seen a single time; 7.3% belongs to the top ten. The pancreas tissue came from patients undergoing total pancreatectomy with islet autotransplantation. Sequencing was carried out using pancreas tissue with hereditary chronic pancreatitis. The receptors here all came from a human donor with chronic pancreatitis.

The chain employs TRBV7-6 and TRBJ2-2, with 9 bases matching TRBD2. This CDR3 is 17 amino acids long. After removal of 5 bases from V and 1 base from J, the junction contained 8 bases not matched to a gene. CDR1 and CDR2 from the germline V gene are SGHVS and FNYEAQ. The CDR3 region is CASSDPETSGNTGELFF. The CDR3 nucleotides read TGTGCCAGCAGCGACCCCGAGACTAGCGGGAACACCGGGGAGCTGTTTTTT.

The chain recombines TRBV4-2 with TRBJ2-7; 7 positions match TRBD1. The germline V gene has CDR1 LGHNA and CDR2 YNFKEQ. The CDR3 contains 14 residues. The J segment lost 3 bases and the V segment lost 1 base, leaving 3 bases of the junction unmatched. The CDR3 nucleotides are TGTGCCAGCAGCCAAGGACAGGGTTACTACGAGCAGTACGTC. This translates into CASSQGQGYYEQYV.

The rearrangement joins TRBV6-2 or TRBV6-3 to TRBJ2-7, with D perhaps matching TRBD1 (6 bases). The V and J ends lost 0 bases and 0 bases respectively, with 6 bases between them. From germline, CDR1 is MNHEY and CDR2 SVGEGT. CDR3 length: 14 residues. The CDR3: CASSYSDSSYEQYV. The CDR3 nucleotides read TGTGCCAGCAGTTACTCGGACAGCTCCTACGAGCAGTACGTC.

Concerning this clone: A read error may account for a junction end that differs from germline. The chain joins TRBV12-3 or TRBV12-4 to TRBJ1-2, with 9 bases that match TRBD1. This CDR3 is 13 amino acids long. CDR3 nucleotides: TGTGCCAACAGTTTGGGGACAGGGAGCGGCTACACCTTC. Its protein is CANSLGTGSGYTF.

In DNA form, the CDR3 reads TGTGCCAGCAGCCAAGGTCGGGGTGACGGAAACACCATATATTTT. Translated, it gives CASSQGRGDGNTIYF. V gene TRBV4-2 combines with J gene TRBJ1-3; D uncertain. This CDR3 has 15 residues. Germline values: CDR1 LGHNA, CDR2 YNFKEQ. V lost 1 base and J 4 bases, leaving 11 bases between the germline ends.

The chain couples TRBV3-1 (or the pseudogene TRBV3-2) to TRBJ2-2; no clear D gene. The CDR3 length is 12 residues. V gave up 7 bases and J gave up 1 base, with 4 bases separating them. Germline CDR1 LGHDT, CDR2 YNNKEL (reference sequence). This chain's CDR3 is CASTQNTGELFF. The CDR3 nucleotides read TGTGCCAGCACCCAGAACACCGGGGAGCTGTTTTTT.

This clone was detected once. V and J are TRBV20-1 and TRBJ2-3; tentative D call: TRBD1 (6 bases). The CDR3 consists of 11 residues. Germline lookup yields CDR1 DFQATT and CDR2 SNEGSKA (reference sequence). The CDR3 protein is CTGQIQDTQYF. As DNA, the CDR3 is TGCACCGGACAGATACAGGATACGCAGTATTTT.

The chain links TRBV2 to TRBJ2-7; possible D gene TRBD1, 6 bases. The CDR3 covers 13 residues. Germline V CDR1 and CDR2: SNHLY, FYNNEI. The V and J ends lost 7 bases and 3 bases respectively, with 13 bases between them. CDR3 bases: TGTGCCAGCAAGGCAGGGGCCATCTACGAGCAGTACGTC. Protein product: CASKAGAIYEQYV.

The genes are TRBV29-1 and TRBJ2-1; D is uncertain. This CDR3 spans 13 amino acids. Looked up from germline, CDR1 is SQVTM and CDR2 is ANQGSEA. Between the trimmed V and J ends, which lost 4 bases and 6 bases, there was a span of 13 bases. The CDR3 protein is CSVVEFYPNEQFF. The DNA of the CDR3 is TGCAGCGTTGTCGAGTTCTATCCCAATGAGCAGTTCTTC.

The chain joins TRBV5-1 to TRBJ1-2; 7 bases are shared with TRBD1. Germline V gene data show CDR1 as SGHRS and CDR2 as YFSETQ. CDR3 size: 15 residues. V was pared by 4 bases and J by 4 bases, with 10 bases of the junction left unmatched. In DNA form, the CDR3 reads TGCGCCAGCAGCCCGGACAGGAGGGGGATCTATGGCTACACCTTC. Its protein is CASSPDRRGIYGYTF.

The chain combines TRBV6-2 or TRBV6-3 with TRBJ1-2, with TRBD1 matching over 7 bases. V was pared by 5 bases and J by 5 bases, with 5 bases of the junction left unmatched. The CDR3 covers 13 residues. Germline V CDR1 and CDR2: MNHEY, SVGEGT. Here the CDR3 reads CASSTGTDYGYTF. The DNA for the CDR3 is TGTGCCAGCAGTACGGGGACAGATTATGGCTACACCTTC.

The CDR3, as DNA: TGTGCCAGCAGTCCCGTGGGCGGCCATGAAAAACTGTTTTTT. Protein sequence: CASSPVGGHEKLFF. The chain recombines TRBV6-5 with TRBJ1-4, with no clear D. The V end was cut by 5 bases, the J end by 6 bases, with 13 bases between. CDR3 length: 14 amino acids. Germline V lookup: CDR1 MNHEY, CDR2 SVGAGI.

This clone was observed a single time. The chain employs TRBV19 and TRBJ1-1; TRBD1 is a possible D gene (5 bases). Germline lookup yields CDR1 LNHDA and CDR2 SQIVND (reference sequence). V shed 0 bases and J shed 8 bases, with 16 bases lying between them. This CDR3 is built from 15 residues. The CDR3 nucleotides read TGTGCCAGTAGTATAGATCGTGGACATCAAGCCGAAGCTTTCTTT. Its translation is CASSIDRGHQAEAFF.

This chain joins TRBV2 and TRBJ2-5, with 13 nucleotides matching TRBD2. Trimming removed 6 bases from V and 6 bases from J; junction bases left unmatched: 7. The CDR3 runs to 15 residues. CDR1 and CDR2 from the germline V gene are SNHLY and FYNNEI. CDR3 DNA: TGTGCCAGCAGGCGGACTAGCGGGGGTGGGAAGACCCAGTACTTC. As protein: CASRRTSGGGKTQYF.

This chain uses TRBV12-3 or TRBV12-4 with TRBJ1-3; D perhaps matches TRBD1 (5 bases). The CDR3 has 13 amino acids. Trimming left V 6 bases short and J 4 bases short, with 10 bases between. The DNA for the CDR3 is TGTGCCAGCAGAATACAGGAAGGAAACACCATATATTTT. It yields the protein CASRIQEGNTIYF.

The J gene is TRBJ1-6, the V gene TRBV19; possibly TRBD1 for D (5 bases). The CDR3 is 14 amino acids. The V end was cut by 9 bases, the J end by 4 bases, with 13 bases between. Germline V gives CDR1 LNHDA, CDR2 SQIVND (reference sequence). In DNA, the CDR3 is TGTGCCAGCGGAGCCGGACATTATAATTCACCCCTCCACTTT. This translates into CASGAGHYNSPLHF.

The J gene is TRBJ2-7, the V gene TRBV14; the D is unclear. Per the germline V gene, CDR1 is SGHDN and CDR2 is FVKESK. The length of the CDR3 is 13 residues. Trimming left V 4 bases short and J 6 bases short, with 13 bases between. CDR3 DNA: TGTGCCAGCAGCCGGATCACGGGTCTCGAGCAGTACTTC. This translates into CASSRITGLEQYF.

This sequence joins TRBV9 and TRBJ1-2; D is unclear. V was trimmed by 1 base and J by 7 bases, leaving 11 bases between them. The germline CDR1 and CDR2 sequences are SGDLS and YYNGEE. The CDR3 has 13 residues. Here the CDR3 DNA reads TGTGCCAGCAGCGTAAACGGAGTGTCTGGCTACACCTTC. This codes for CASSVNGVSGYTF.

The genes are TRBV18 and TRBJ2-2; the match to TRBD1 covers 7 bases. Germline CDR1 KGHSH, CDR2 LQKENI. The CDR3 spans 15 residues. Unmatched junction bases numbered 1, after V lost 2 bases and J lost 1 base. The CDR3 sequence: CASSPRDRNTGELFF. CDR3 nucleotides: TGTGCCAGCTCACCAAGGGACAGGAACACCGGGGAGCTGTTTTTT. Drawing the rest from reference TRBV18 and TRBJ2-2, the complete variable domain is NAGVMQNPRHLVRRRGQEARLRCSPMKGHSHVYWYRQLPEEGLKFMVYLQKENIIDESGMPKERFSAEFPKEGPSILRIQQVVRGDSAAYFCASSPRDRNTGELFFGEGSRLTVL.

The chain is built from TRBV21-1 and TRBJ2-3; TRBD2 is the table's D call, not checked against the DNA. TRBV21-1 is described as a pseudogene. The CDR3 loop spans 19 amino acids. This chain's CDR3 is CASSKTGLAGGPHPDTQYF. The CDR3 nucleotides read TGTGCCAGCAGCAAAACCGGACTAGCGGGGGGGCCCCACCCGGATACGCAGTATTTT.

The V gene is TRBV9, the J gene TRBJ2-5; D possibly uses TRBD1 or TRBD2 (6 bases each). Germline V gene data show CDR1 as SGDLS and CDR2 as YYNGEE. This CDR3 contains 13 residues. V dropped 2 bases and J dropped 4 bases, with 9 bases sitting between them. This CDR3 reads CASSVGGSETQYF. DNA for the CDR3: TGTGCCAGCAGCGTCGGGGGCTCAGAGACCCAGTACTTC.

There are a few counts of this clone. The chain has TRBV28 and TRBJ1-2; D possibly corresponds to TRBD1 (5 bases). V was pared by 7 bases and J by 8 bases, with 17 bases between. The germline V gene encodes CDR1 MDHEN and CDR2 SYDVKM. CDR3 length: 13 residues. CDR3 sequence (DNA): TGTGCCAGCACCTCGGGGCAGGGCAACGGCTACACCTTC. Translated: CASTSGQGNGYTF.

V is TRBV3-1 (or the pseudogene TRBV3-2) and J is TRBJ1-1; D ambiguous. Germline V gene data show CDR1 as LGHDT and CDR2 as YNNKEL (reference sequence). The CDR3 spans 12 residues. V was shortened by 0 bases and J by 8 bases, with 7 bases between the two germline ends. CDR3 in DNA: TGTGCCAGCAGCCAAGATCGGTTCGAAGCTTTCTTT. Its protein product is CASSQDRFEAFF.

CDR3 coding DNA: TGTGCCAGCAGCCAAGATGCGGGGGACGCCTACAATGAGCAGTTCTTC. Residues: CASSQDAGDAYNEQFF. The chain uses TRBV3-1 (or the pseudogene TRBV3-2) and TRBJ2-1; 7 bases map to TRBD2. There are 16 residues in the CDR3. The junction had 4 bases not matched to a gene; V was cut back by 0 bases and J by 2 bases. The germline gives CDR1 LGHDT, CDR2 YNNKEL (reference sequence).

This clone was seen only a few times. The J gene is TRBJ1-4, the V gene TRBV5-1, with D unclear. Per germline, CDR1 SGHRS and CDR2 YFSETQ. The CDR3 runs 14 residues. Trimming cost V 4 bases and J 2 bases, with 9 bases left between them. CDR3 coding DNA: TGCGCCAGCAGCAGCACCGGTACTAATGAAAAACTGTTTTTT. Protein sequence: CASSSTGTNEKLFF.

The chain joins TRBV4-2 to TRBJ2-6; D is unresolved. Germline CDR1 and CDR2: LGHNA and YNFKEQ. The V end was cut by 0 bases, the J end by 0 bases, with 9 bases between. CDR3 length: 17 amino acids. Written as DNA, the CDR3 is TGTGCCAGCAGCCAAGATCTGCAGCTCTCTGGGGCCAACGTCCTGACTTTC. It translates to CASSQDLQLSGANVLTF.

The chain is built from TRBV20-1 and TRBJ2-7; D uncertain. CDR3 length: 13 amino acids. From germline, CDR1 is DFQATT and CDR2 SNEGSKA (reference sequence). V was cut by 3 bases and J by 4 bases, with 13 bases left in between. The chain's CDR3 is CSASADQRYEQYF. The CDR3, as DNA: TGCAGTGCTAGTGCGGACCAGAGGTACGAGCAGTACTTC.

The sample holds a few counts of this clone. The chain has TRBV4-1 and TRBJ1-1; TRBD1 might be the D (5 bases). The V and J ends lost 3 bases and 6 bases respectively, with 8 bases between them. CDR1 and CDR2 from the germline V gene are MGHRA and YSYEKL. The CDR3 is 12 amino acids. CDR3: CASSHRGAEAFF. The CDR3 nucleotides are TGCGCCAGCAGCCACCGGGGGGCTGAAGCTTTCTTT.